These 9 T cell receptor beta chains share one sample of origin, sequenced in a study of cytomegalovirus exposure and HLA in healthy donors. Use of 60 Vbeta and 13 Jbeta primers characterized the PCR. Method: immunoSEQ multiplex PCR; TCRdb's copy keeps in-frame clones and lacks some. The specimen's table records approximately 110,000 clones. The sample consisted of PBMCs. These receptors all stem from a man aged 30 to 45 in good health and CMV-seronegative.

The chain uses TRBV27 and TRBJ2-6; 10 nucleotides agree with TRBD1. V was clipped by 2 bases and J by 0 bases; unmatched bases: 4. The CDR3 runs 18 residues. Germline CDR1 MNHEY, CDR2 SMNVEV (reference sequence). This CDR3 reads CASSLMGQGLSGANVLTF. The CDR3 nucleotides are TGTGCCAGCAGTTTAATGGGACAGGGGCTCTCTGGGGCCAACGTCCTGACTTTC. The full variable domain, with the rest looked up from reference TRBV27 and TRBJ2-6, is EAQVTQNPRYLITVTGKKLTVTCSQNMNHEYMSWYRQDPGLGLRQIYYSMNVEVTDKGDVPEGYKVSRKEKRNFPLILESPSPNQTSLYFCASSLMGQGLSGANVLTFGAGSRLTVL.

This chain joins TRBV29-1 and TRBJ2-7, with D maybe TRBD2 (6 bases). V dropped 7 bases and J dropped 4 bases, with 14 bases sitting between them. Germline V CDR1 and CDR2: SQVTM, ANQGSEA. This CDR3 spans 12 amino acids. CDR3 amino acids: CSAAERVYEQYF. DNA of the CDR3: TGCAGCGCCGCCGAGCGGGTTTACGAGCAGTACTTC.

This chain links TRBV7-9 with TRBJ2-5; 7 bases are a match to TRBD1. After removal of 6 bases from V and 5 bases from J, the junction contained 12 bases not matched to a gene. The CDR3 sequence is 15 residues long. CDR1 and CDR2 (germline): SEHNR, FQNEAQ (reference sequence). CDR3 region: CASSLGDSGSETQYF. In DNA form, the CDR3 reads TGTGCCAGCAGTCTAGGGGACAGTGGGAGCGAGACCCAGTACTTC.

The J gene is TRBJ1-1, the V gene TRBV4-3; no definite D call. V lost 1 base and J lost 4, with 19 bases in between. Germline lookup yields CDR1 LGHNA and CDR2 YSLEER. CDR3 length equals 17 residues. The CDR3 region is CASSQAQPGLRGTEAFF. CDR3 coding DNA: TGCGCCAGCAGCCAAGCCCAACCCGGTTTACGGGGCACTGAAGCTTTCTTT.

J is TRBJ1-2 and V is TRBV29-1, with 8 bases lining up with TRBD1. V trimming: 2 bases; J trimming: 4 bases; junction bases outside the gene matches: 3. CDR1 and CDR2 from the germline V gene are SQVTM and ANQGSEA. The CDR3 is 13 amino acids. In DNA form, the CDR3 reads TGCAGCGTTGAAAGGGACAGGTCCTATGGCTACACCTTC. Amino acids: CSVERDRSYGYTF.

The rearrangement joins TRBV13 to TRBJ1-2; D remains ambiguous. V was clipped by 6 bases and J by 2 bases, with 10 bases between them. The V gene's germline CDR1 is PRHDT and CDR2 FYEKMQ (reference sequence). CDR3 length equals 13 residues. The chain's CDR3 is CASRAHGNYGYTF. The CDR3 coding sequence is TGTGCCAGCAGGGCCCACGGGAACTATGGCTACACCTTC.

The chain links TRBV25-1 to TRBJ1-5; 7 nucleotides line up with TRBD1. V was clipped by 8 bases and J by 1 base; unmatched bases: 14. The CDR3 covers 17 residues. Per the germline V gene, CDR1 is MGHDK and CDR2 is SYGVNS. The CDR3 region is CASYGQARACSNQPQHF. The CDR3, as DNA: TGTGCCAGCTACGGACAGGCCAGGGCTTGCAGCAATCAGCCCCAGCATTTT. The variable domain in full, with the rest retrieved from reference TRBV25-1 and TRBJ1-5, is EADIYQTPRYLVIGTGKKITLECSQTMGHDKMYWYQQDPGMELHLIHYSYGVNSTEKGDLSSESTVSRIRTEHFPLTLESARPSHTSQYLCASYGQARACSNQPQHFGDGTRLSIL.

The chain links TRBV10-3 to TRBJ1-1; TRBD1 aligns across 10 bases. The junction had 6 bases not matched to a gene; V was cut back by 6 bases and J by 5 bases. From germline, CDR1 is ENHRY and CDR2 SYGVKD. This CDR3 is 14 amino acids long. The CDR3, as DNA: TGTGCCATCAGGCTGGGACAGGGGATAACTGAAGCTTTCTTT. Its protein is CAIRLGQGITEAFF.

The V call is TRBV7-2, the J call TRBJ1-3, with unresolved D. CDR1 SGHTA and CDR2 FQGNSA come from the germline V gene. The V end lost 1 base, the J end lost 0 bases, and 4 bases lay between the germline ends. This CDR3 has 14 amino acids. This CDR3 reads CASSLGASGNTIYF. CDR3 sequence (DNA): TGTGCCAGCAGCTTAGGGGCCTCTGGAAACACCATATATTTT.